Presented here are 30 T cell receptor beta chains from one specimen sequenced in a study of T cells and Merkel cell carcinoma outcomes. Assay: immunoSEQ multiplex PCR; the TCRdb copy retains only in-frame clones and omits some. The sample has under 8,000 clones, about 90% seen once. Specimen: tumor tissue from Merkel cell carcinoma. These receptors were obtained from a human donor with Merkel cell carcinoma.

This chain joins TRBV29-1 and TRBJ2-3; D might be TRBD1 or TRBD2, each matching 5 bases. The CDR3 has 15 residues. Germline loops: CDR1 SQVTM, CDR2 ANQGSEA. Between the trimmed V and J ends, which lost 5 bases and 4 bases, there was a span of 19 bases. The CDR3 reads CSVQKGVRGADTQYF. The CDR3 region has the DNA TGCAGCGTTCAAAAGGGAGTTAGGGGCGCAGATACGCAGTATTTT.

This chain links TRBV30 with TRBJ2-1, with 13 positions matching TRBD2. V dropped 5 bases and J dropped 6; count of bases not matched to a gene: 10. The V gene's germline CDR1 is GTSNPN and CDR2 SVGIG (reference sequence). The length of the CDR3 is 16 residues. CDR3 nucleotide sequence: TGTGCCTGGGCACCCCCAGGACTAGCGGGGGTCAATGAGCAGTTCTTC. Its protein is CAWAPPGLAGVNEQFF.

This clone was counted a single time. The V gene is TRBV5-6, the J gene TRBJ2-5; D is possibly TRBD1 (6 bases). Germline loops: CDR1 SGHDT, CDR2 YYEEEE. V gave up 0 bases and J gave up 5 bases, with 8 bases separating them. The CDR3 length is 13 residues. The CDR3 bases are TGTGCCAGCAGCTTGGACAGGGTCGAGACCCAGTACTTC. Translating gives CASSLDRVETQYF.

This chain connects TRBV2 to TRBJ1-2; D is ambiguous. This CDR3 contains 13 residues. V dropped 3 bases and J dropped 0 bases, with 5 bases sitting between them. The V gene's germline CDR1 is SNHLY and CDR2 FYNNEI. The CDR3: CASSEGANYGYTF. DNA of the CDR3: TGTGCCAGCAGTGAGGGAGCTAACTATGGCTACACCTTC.

The rearrangement joins TRBV7-2 to TRBJ1-3; 7 bases match TRBD1. The germline V gene has CDR1 SGHTA and CDR2 FQGNSA. J was trimmed by 3 bases and V by 5 bases; bases with no gene match: 7. The CDR3 extends over 15 amino acids. The CDR3 sequence is CASSPSRDSGNTIYF. The DNA of the CDR3 is TGTGCCAGCAGCCCAAGCCGGGACAGTGGAAACACCATATATTTT.

The gene calls are TRBV19 and TRBJ1-6; D is unresolved. In germline, CDR1 is LNHDA, CDR2 SQIVND (reference sequence). The CDR3 extends over 17 amino acids. The germline V and J ends were trimmed by 4 bases and 0 bases, with 13 bases remaining between them. CDR3 in amino acids: CASSTSEISSYNSPLHF. The CDR3, as DNA: TGTGCCAGTAGTACTTCAGAGATTAGCTCCTATAATTCACCCCTCCACTTT. The variable domain in full, completed from reference TRBV19 and TRBJ1-6, reads DGGITQSPKYLFRKEGQNVTLSCEQNLNHDAMYWYRQDPGQGLRLIYYSQIVNDFQKGDIAEGYSVSREKKESFPLTVTSAQKNPTAFYLCASSTSEISSYNSPLHFGNGTRLTVT.

The chain joins TRBV2 to TRBJ2-1; D ambiguous. Germline V gene data show CDR1 as SNHLY and CDR2 as FYNNEI. The CDR3 is made up of 11 amino acids. V gave up 6 bases and J gave up 9 bases, with 9 bases separating them. The CDR3 loop reads CASRAEGEQFF. In DNA, the CDR3 is TGTGCCAGCAGAGCTGAAGGTGAGCAGTTCTTC.

V and J are TRBV4-1 and TRBJ2-1; TRBD1 is a possible D gene (5 bases). Germline V gene data show CDR1 as MGHRA and CDR2 as YSYEKL. Trimming pared 0 bases from V and 0 bases from J, leaving 15 bases between. This CDR3 contains 18 residues. CDR3 residues: CASSQDPRALSSYNEQFF. For the CDR3, the DNA is TGCGCCAGCAGCCAAGATCCCAGGGCCTTAAGCTCCTACAATGAGCAGTTCTTC.

V usage is TRBV7-9 and J usage is TRBJ2-1; 7 bases are shared with TRBD2. This CDR3 has 14 residues. The ends lost 5 bases at V and 3 bases at J; junction bases unmatched: 4. Germline assignment: CDR1 SEHNR and CDR2 FQNEAQ (reference sequence). CDR3 in DNA: TGTGCCAGCAGCGCCGGGACTAACTACAATGAGCAGTTCTTC. Translated, it gives CASSAGTNYNEQFF.

The chain employs TRBV5-1 and TRBJ2-3; TRBD2 aligns across 12 bases. This CDR3 has 17 residues. Germline assignment: CDR1 SGHRS and CDR2 YFSETQ. V was clipped by 0 bases and J by 7 bases; unmatched bases: 9. The CDR3 DNA follows: TGCGCCAGCAGCTTGGATGGACTAGCGGGGAGCCGGAATACGCAGTATTTT. Protein sequence: CASSLDGLAGSRNTQYF.

The chain couples TRBV7-9 to TRBJ2-7, with TRBD1 as a possible D gene (5 bases). This CDR3 comprises 15 residues. Trimming removed 5 bases at V and 1 base at J, with 15 bases between. Germline V gene sequence: CDR1 SEHNR, CDR2 FQNEAQ (reference sequence). The CDR3 DNA is TGTGCCAGCAGCGGGGCCGTAGGGGCATCCTACGAGCAGTACTTC. Protein sequence: CASSGAVGASYEQYF.

The chain recombines TRBV7-9 with TRBJ2-7; 7 nucleotides match TRBD1. V lost 4 bases to trimming and J lost 4 bases; unmatched junction nucleotides: 10. Germline V gene lookup returns CDR1 SEHNR and CDR2 FQNEAQ (reference sequence). The CDR3 runs 15 residues. In nucleotides, the CDR3 is TGTGCCAGCAGCTCTCGACAGAGGGGGCCGTACGAGCAGTACTTC. Translating it yields CASSSRQRGPYEQYF.

This chain connects TRBV7-6 to TRBJ2-3; D is uncertain. The V and J ends lost 5 bases and 0 bases respectively, with 3 bases between them. Germline V gives CDR1 SGHVS, CDR2 FNYEAQ. The length of the CDR3 is 12 residues. The CDR3 sequence: CASSQSTDTQYF. The CDR3, as DNA: TGTGCCAGCAGCCAAAGCACAGATACGCAGTATTTT. The whole variable domain, filled in from reference TRBV7-6 and TRBJ2-3, reads GAGVSQSPRYKVTKRGQDVALRCDPISGHVSLYWYRQALGQGPEFLTYFNYEAQQDKSGLPNDRFSAERPEGSISTLTIQRTEQRDSAMYRCASSQSTDTQYFGPGTRLTVL.

The gene calls are TRBV7-9 and TRBJ2-3, with TRBD2 matching over 10 bases. Looked up from germline, CDR1 is SEHNR and CDR2 is FQNEAQ (reference sequence). J lost 6 bases, V lost 5 bases, and 2 bases had no gene match. The CDR3 covers 13 residues. Here the CDR3 reads CASSLLAGDTQYF. The DNA of the CDR3 is TGTGCCAGCAGCCTACTAGCGGGGGATACGCAGTATTTT. The entire variable domain, with the rest obtained from reference TRBV7-9 and TRBJ2-3, is as follows: DTGVSQNPRHKITKRGQNVTFRCDPISEHNRLYWYRQTLGQGPEFLTYFQNEAQLEKSRLLSDRFSAERPKGSFSTLEIQRTEQGDSAMYLCASSLLAGDTQYFGPGTRLTVL.

This chain joins TRBV4-3 and TRBJ2-7; a weak D match, TRBD1 (6 bases). V lost 3 bases, J lost 3 bases, and 15 bases lay in between. Looked up from germline, CDR1 is LGHNA and CDR2 is YSLEER. This CDR3 has 15 amino acids. CDR3 residues: CASSQRLGGHYEQYF. The CDR3 DNA sequence: TGCGCCAGCAGCCAGCGTCTAGGGGGACACTACGAGCAGTACTTC.

As concerns this clone: The junction differs from germline at one of its ends, possibly a read error. The V and J genes are TRBV20-1 and TRBJ2-1; D remains unclear. The CDR3 sequence is 11 residues long. The V gene's germline CDR1 is DFQATT and CDR2 SNEGSKA (reference sequence). The CDR3 sequence is CSAVQPDEQFF. CDR3 coding DNA: TGTAGTGCTGTTCAACCCGATGAGCAGTTCTTC.

This clone was recorded once. The chain links TRBV5-1 to TRBJ1-4, with D uncertain. The ends were cut back, 2 bases at V and 5 bases at J, with 10 bases in the middle. This CDR3 region has 14 residues. Germline V gives CDR1 SGHRS, CDR2 YFSETQ. The CDR3 DNA reads TGCGCCAGCAGCTTTCGACAACAAAATGAAAAACTGTTTTTT. Protein: CASSFRQQNEKLFF.

This rearrangement joins TRBV29-1 to TRBJ2-5; tentatively, D is TRBD1 or TRBD2 (5 bases each). V gave up 7 bases and J gave up 2 bases, with 11 bases separating them. Germline loops: CDR1 SQVTM, CDR2 ANQGSEA. The CDR3 is made up of 12 amino acids. As DNA, the CDR3 is TGCAGCGGGGGCCGGGGACAAGAGACCCAGTACTTC. This gives the protein CSGGRGQETQYF. The full variable domain, completed using reference TRBV29-1 and TRBJ2-5, is SAVISQKPSRDICQRGTSLTIQCQVDSQVTMMFWYRQQPGQSLTLIATANQGSEATYESGFVIDKFPISRPNLTFSTLTVSNMSPEDSSIYLCSGGRGQETQYFGPGTRLLVL.

This clone was observed once. This chain uses TRBV5-1 with TRBJ2-1; 9 nucleotides line up with TRBD2. Germline CDR1 reads SGHRS; CDR2 reads YFSETQ. Losses at the gene ends were 0 bases for V and 8 bases for J; bases not matched to a gene: 3. The CDR3 is made up of 14 amino acids. The CDR3 DNA reads as TGCGCCAGCAGCTTGGGACAGCGGGGGGATGAGCAGTTCTTC. Translation: CASSLGQRGDEQFF.

The V gene is TRBV6-1, the J gene TRBJ1-6; TRBD1 agrees at 12 bases. Germline assignment: CDR1 MNHNS and CDR2 SASEGT. J lost 14 bases, V lost 7 bases, and 12 bases had no gene match. CDR3 length equals 15 residues. The CDR3 bases are TGTGCCAGCAAGACCGGGACAGGGGGCGCACAGGCCCTCCACTTT. Protein sequence: CASKTGTGGAQALHF.

Concerning this clone: The limits of the CDR3 on the DNA are not certain, so only TCRdb's listed CDR3 is given. The rearrangement joins TRBV5-6 to TRBJ1-2; TRBD1, as called in the table, went unchecked against the DNA. The germline CDR1 and CDR2 sequences are SGHDT and YYEEEE. The CDR3 has 14 amino acids, counting both end residues. This CDR3 reads CASSVGQGARGCTF.

This clone occurred once. The rearrangement uses TRBV6-5 and TRBJ1-1; unclear D gene. Trimming shortened V by 5 bases and J by 7 bases, and 14 bases separated the two germline ends. The length of the CDR3 is 13 residues. Germline loops: CDR1 MNHEY, CDR2 SVGAGI. The CDR3 protein is CASSPTRGGEAFF. In nucleotides, the CDR3 is TGTGCCAGCAGTCCCACCCGAGGCGGTGAAGCTTTCTTT.

The rearrangement links TRBV30 to TRBJ1-1, with unresolved D. Trimming pared 4 bases from V and 2 bases from J, leaving 14 bases between. CDR1 and CDR2 (germline): GTSNPN, SVGIG (reference sequence). This CDR3 region has 14 residues. CDR3 region: CAWISRGYNTEAFF. The CDR3 coding sequence is TGTGCCTGGATCTCACGGGGATACAACACTGAAGCTTTCTTT.

This CDR3 is CASSRGIYEQYF. In nucleotides, the CDR3 is TGTGCCAGCTCACGCGGGATCTACGAGCAGTACTTC. The chain uses TRBV18 and TRBJ2-7, with D perhaps matching TRBD2 (6 bases). V lost 4 bases, J lost 3 bases, and 7 bases lay in between. Germline V lookup: CDR1 KGHSH, CDR2 LQKENI. There are 12 residues in the CDR3.

The chain has TRBV30 and TRBJ2-7; weak D call: TRBD1 (5 bases). CDR3 length equals 14 residues. Germline assignment: CDR1 GTSNPN and CDR2 SVGIG (reference sequence). V was clipped by 6 bases and J by 6 bases, with 21 bases between them. CDR3 DNA: TGTGCCTGCAGGGCACCTGATCGGGTCGTCGAGCAGTACTTC. It codes for CACRAPDRVVEQYF.

The V call is TRBV7-3, the J call TRBJ2-1; 7 bases agree with TRBD1. V trimming: 0 bases; J trimming: 0 bases; junction bases outside the gene matches: 2. The CDR3 loop spans 16 amino acids. CDR1 and CDR2 (germline): SGHTA, FQGTGA. The DNA of the CDR3 is TGTGCCAGCAGCTTAACCCCAGGGGGCTCCTACAATGAGCAGTTCTTC. Its protein product is CASSLTPGGSYNEQFF. Full variable domain (remainder filled in from reference TRBV7-3 and TRBJ2-1): GAGVSQTPSNKVTEKGKYVELRCDPISGHTALYWYRQSLGQGPEFLIYFQGTGAADDSGLPNDRFFAVRPEGSVSTLKIQRTERGDSAVYLCASSLTPGGSYNEQFFGPGTRLTVL.

Only one count was recorded for this clone. This chain connects TRBV19 to TRBJ2-6, with D perhaps being TRBD1 or TRBD2 (5 bases each). The V and J ends lost 1 base and 1 base respectively, with 5 bases between them. The CDR3 loop spans 15 amino acids. From germline, CDR1 is LNHDA and CDR2 SQIVND (reference sequence). The CDR3 DNA reads as TGTGCCAGTAGTATAGGGGGGTCTGGGGCCAACGTCCTGACTTTC. Residues: CASSIGGSGANVLTF. Full variable domain (remainder filled in from reference TRBV19 and TRBJ2-6): DGGITQSPKYLFRKEGQNVTLSCEQNLNHDAMYWYRQDPGQGLRLIYYSQIVNDFQKGDIAEGYSVSREKKESFPLTVTSAQKNPTAFYLCASSIGGSGANVLTFGAGSRLTVL.

The genes are TRBV19 and TRBJ1-5, with 7 nucleotides matching TRBD1. The CDR3 is 15 residues long. Germline V gene sequence: CDR1 LNHDA, CDR2 SQIVND (reference sequence). J lost 2 bases, V lost 4 bases, and 5 bases had no gene match. As DNA, the CDR3 is TGTGCCAGTAGTAGACAGGGATTTGGCAATCAGCCCCAGCATTTT. It translates to CASSRQGFGNQPQHF. The full variable domain, in which reference TRBV19 and TRBJ1-5 provide the parts outside the CDR3, is DGGITQSPKYLFRKEGQNVTLSCEQNLNHDAMYWYRQDPGQGLRLIYYSQIVNDFQKGDIAEGYSVSREKKESFPLTVTSAQKNPTAFYLCASSRQGFGNQPQHFGDGTRLSIL.

This clone was picked up one time. The rearrangement uses TRBV2 and TRBJ2-5, with a weak D call TRBD1 (6 bases). Germline V gene data show CDR1 as SNHLY and CDR2 as FYNNEI. V was clipped by 2 bases and J by 6 bases, with 13 bases between them. This CDR3 has 14 amino acids. CDR3: CASSETTQGKTQYF. In nucleotides, the CDR3 is TGTGCCAGCAGTGAAACAACCCAGGGGAAGACCCAGTACTTC.

V gene TRBV15 combines with J gene TRBJ1-2; unclear D gene. Germline assignment: CDR1 LNHNV and CDR2 YYDKDF (reference sequence). V was cut by 1 base and J by 7 bases, with 13 bases left in between. The CDR3 has 14 residues. CDR3 bases: TGTGCCACCAGCAGAGGAGCTAAAGGGTTTGGCTACACCTTC. This sequence encodes CATSRGAKGFGYTF.